This is a list of T cell receptor beta chains from one sample in a study of spatial heterogeneity in lung cancer. In TCRdb, the 5' RACE reads were re-called with MiXCR into one record per CDR3 protein. The repertoire includes 39,000 or so distinct CDR3 sequences, roughly 8% of them detected once, and 25% to 35% sits in the top ten. The input for sequencing was PBMCs, taken at surgery. Receptors were obtained from a male donor with early-stage non-small cell lung cancer. CDR3s include the opening cysteine and the closing phenylalanine or tryptophan. Each record gives: J gene, CDR3 length, V gene, CDR3 protein.

>TRBJ2-3|13|TRBV19
CASKGLGADTQYF
>TRBJ1-5|16|TRBV7-8
CASSLRDRASWQPQHF
>TRBJ1-1|13|TRBV5-1
CASSWGDNTEAFF
>TRBJ2-5|16|TRBV11-3
CASSPGLAGVQETQYF
>TRBJ2-7|13|TRBV7-3
CASSFSREGEQYF
>TRBJ2-3|15|TRBV5-1
CASSPLRGSTDTQYF
>TRBJ2-2|17|TRBV7-2
CASSLGKLAGKTGELFF
>TRBJ2-3|15|TRBV6-4
CASSDSGLSTDTQYF
>TRBJ1-5|15|TRBV7-2
CASSPRVHSNQPQHF
>TRBJ2-7|14|TRBV27
CASSPGLLKYEQYF
>TRBJ1-1|15|TRBV14
CASSLRGQGGTEAFF
>TRBJ2-5|15|TRBV24-1
CATSDGSTSQETQYF
>TRBJ1-2|14|TRBV5-4
CASSSGQGDYGYTF
>TRBJ1-1|14|TRBV9
CASSSRDRVTEAFF
>TRBJ2-2|15|TRBV4-2
CASSQDPEGTGELFF
>TRBJ1-1|17|TRBV6-5
CASSYSMGAGQNTEAFF
>TRBJ2-5|14|TRBV4-1
CASSQGSSGETQYF
>TRBJ1-5|13|TRBV12-3/TRBV12-4
CASSYKPNQPQHF
>TRBJ2-1|13|TRBV20-1
CSASRPSNNEQFF
>TRBJ1-2|15|TRBV7-2
CASSLDAGQNYGYTF
>TRBJ1-3|16|TRBV7-7
CASSSGTGGSGNTIYF
>TRBJ2-1|18|TRBV6-5
CASSYLWGGRTSYNEQFF
>TRBJ1-1|14|TRBV7-9
CASSIHRENTEAFF
>TRBJ1-5|13|TRBV6-2/TRBV6-3
CASSYFSNQPQHF
>TRBJ2-1|15|TRBV24-1
CATSGPGRDYNEQFF
>TRBJ2-6|17|TRBV12-3/TRBV12-4
CASSHQRGAGGANVLTF
>TRBJ2-1|17|TRBV12-5
CASGLVLAGVVYNEQFF
>TRBJ1-3|15|TRBV5-5
CASSSSQGLGNTIYF